The 3 T cell receptor beta chains reported below all come from one sample, sequenced in a study of blood T cells in healthy people across ages. The authors ran a second PCR of about 6 to 11 cycles using a sample-barcoded 5' primer and a J-beta primer mix. TCRdb re-called the 5' RACE reads through MiXCR, storing one row per CDR3 protein. This table holds approximately 960,000 distinct CDR3 sequences, under 35% found once. Separately, the same data were catalogued under a study of T cells of mothers and their children.

The specimen was blood. Receptors originate from a woman aged 40 to 49 in good health.

V is TRBV18 and J is TRBJ1-4; D ambiguous. CDR1 and CDR2 from the germline V gene are KGHSH and LQKENI. The CDR3 runs to 15 residues. V was shortened by 0 bases and J by 4 bases, with 9 bases between the two germline ends. The CDR3 DNA reads TGTGCCAGCTCACCACCGGCAGGCTATAATGAAAAACTGTTTTTT. Amino acid sequence: CASSPPAGYNEKLFF.

The gene calls are TRBV29-1 and TRBJ1-1; no reliable D call. V lost 4 bases, J lost 0 bases, and 6 bases lay in between. The CDR3 loop spans 12 amino acids. The germline V gene has CDR1 SQVTM and CDR2 ANQGSEA. The CDR3 loop reads CSVARLNTEAFF. CDR3 DNA sequence: TGCAGCGTTGCCAGGTTGAACACTGAAGCTTTCTTT. The complete variable domain, with remaining parts taken from reference TRBV29-1 and TRBJ1-1, reads SAVISQKPSRDICQRGTSLTIQCQVDSQVTMMFWYRQQPGQSLTLIATANQGSEATYESGFVIDKFPISRPNLTFSTLTVSNMSPEDSSIYLCSVARLNTEAFFGQGTRLTVV.

Many counts were recorded for this clonotype. This chain joins TRBV20-1 and TRBJ2-7; 9 bases map to TRBD2. Per the germline V gene, CDR1 is DFQATT and CDR2 is SNEGSKA (reference sequence). The CDR3 length is 14 residues. V trimming: 0 bases; J trimming: 4 bases; junction bases outside the gene matches: 4. The CDR3 DNA reads TGCAGTGCTAGAGACGAGCGGGGGGTATACGAGCAGTACTTC. Translated: CSARDERGVYEQYF.